The T cell receptor beta chain under discussion was sequenced for a study of blood T cell repertoires in COVID-19. For the study at large: T cells, B-cell-depleted T cells, or PBMCs supplied cDNA or gDNA.

CDR1 MRHNA and CDR2 SNTAGT come from the germline V gene. The V and J ends lost 4 bases and 2 bases respectively, with 11 bases between them. The CDR3 extends over 15 amino acids. Using immunoSEQ multiplex PCR, the repertoire was profiled, and TCRdb retains in-frame clones only, with some absent. This sample has about 120,000 clones, with around 79% found just once. The rearrangement links TRBV6-4 to TRBJ2-2; D unclear. The clonotype originates from a man aged 50 or older with acute or convalescent COVID-19. What was sequenced was peripheral blood. The CDR3 nucleotides read TGTGCCAGCAGTGCCGAGGCCAGTAACACCGGGGAGCTGTTTTTT. Translation: CASSAEASNTGELFF.